This is a list of T cell receptor beta chains from one sample in a study of cytomegalovirus exposure and HLA in healthy donors. Method: immunoSEQ multiplex PCR; TCRdb's copy keeps in-frame clones and lacks some. Counted here are roughly 180,000 clones, roughly 9.4% occurring once; the ten biggest clones make up less than 1.5%. What was sequenced was PBMCs. The receptors shown here come from a woman aged 30 to 39 in good health and CMV-seropositive. Both conserved end residues are part of each CDR3. D genes are given only for firm matches. Expanded clones get a size class; other rows say once, few or many, or leave the size out.

TRBD2	few	TRBV5-1	TRBJ2-1	TGCGCCAGCAGCTCGGGACTAGATAGGAATGAGCAGTTCTTC	CASSSGLDRNEQFF
NA	NA	TRBV6-1	TRBJ2-3	TGTGCCAGCAGTGGGAGCGGAGGAGAAAGGACGCAGTATTTT	CASSGSGGERTQYF
NA	NA	TRBV25-1	TRBJ2-6	TGTGCCAGCAGTGAATATACAGGGCGAGGGGCCAACGTCCTGACTTTC	CASSEYTGRGANVLTF
TRBD2	NA	TRBV2	TRBJ2-3	TGTGCCAGCAAGGAAACTAGCGGGAGCCTCGATACGCAGTATTTT	CASKETSGSLDTQYF
TRBD2	NA	TRBV19	TRBJ2-3	TGTGCCAGTAGTCTCACGAGCGGGAGAACAGATACGCAGTATTTT	CASSLTSGRTDTQYF
NA	few	TRBV6-1	TRBJ2-7	TGTGCCAGCAGTCGAAGGGTGGGAGCAGACTACGAGCAGTACTTC	CASSRRVGADYEQYF
TRBD1	NA	TRBV5-1	TRBJ2-1	TGCGCCAGCAGCCAAGGGGGCGGTGTCTACAATGAGCAGTTCTTC	CASSQGGGVYNEQFF
TRBD2	few	TRBV9	TRBJ2-1	TGTGCCAGCAGCGTAGGACTAGCCATCCCGGATGAGCAGTTCTTC	CASSVGLAIPDEQFF
NA	few	TRBV2	TRBJ1-3	TGTGCCAGCATCCCTGAATCAGGGACTGGAAACACCATATATTTT	CASIPESGTGNTIYF
NA	NA	TRBV9	TRBJ2-7	TGTGCCAGCAGCCCTACAAGACAGGAGATTCTCTACGAGCAGTACTTC	CASSPTRQEILYEQYF
TRBD1	few	TRBV14	TRBJ1-2	TGTGCCAGCAGCCCCGGGACAGTCTATGGCTACACCTTC	CASSPGTVYGYTF
NA	NA	TRBV5-1	TRBJ2-7	TGCGCCAGCAGCGATCAGGGAAGGGCCTACGAGCAGTACTTC	CASSDQGRAYEQYF
NA	NA	TRBV20-1	TRBJ2-7	TGCAGTGCCTCGAGGACTGGCGAGCAGTACTTC	CSASRTGEQYF
NA	NA	TRBV29-1	TRBJ2-5	TGCAGCGTTGAAGACACTCAAGAGACCCAGTACTTC	CSVEDTQETQYF
NA	few	TRBV29-1	TRBJ2-1	TGCAGCGTTGAGGGGCAGGGGATGAGGGATGAGCAGTTCTTC	CSVEGQGMRDEQFF
NA	few	TRBV9	TRBJ1-1	TGTGCCAGCAGCGTAGCCAGTTTGAACACTGAAGCTTTCTTT	CASSVASLNTEAFF